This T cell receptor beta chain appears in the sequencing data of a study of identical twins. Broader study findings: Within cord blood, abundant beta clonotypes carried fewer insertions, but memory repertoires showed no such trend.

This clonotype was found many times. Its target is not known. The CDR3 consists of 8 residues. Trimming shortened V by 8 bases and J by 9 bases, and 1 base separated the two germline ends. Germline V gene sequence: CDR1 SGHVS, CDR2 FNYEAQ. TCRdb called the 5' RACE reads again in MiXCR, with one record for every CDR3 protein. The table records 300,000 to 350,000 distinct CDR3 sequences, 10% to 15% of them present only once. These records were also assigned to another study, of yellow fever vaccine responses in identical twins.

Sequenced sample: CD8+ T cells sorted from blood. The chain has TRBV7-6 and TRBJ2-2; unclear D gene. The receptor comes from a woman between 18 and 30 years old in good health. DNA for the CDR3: TGTGCCAGCCGGGAGCTGTTTTTT. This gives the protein CASRELFF.